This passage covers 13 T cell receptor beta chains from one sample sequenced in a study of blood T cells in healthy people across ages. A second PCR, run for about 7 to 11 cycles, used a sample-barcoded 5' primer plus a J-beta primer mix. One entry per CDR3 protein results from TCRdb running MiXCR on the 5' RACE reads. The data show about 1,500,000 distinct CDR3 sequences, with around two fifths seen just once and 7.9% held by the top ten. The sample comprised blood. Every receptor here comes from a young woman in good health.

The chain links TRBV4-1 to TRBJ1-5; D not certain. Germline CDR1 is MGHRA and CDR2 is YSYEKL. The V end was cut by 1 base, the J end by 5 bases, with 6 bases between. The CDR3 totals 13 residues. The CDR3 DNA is TGCGCCAGCAGCCAAGCTGTAGATCAGCCCCAGCATTTT. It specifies CASSQAVDQPQHF.

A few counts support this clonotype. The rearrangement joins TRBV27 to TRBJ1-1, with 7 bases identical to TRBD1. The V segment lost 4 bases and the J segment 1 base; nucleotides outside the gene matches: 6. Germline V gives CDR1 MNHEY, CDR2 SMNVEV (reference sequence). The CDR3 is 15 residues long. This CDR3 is CASSWKGQTNTEAFF. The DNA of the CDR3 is TGTGCCAGCAGTTGGAAGGGACAGACGAACACTGAAGCTTTCTTT.

Written as DNA, the CDR3 is TGTGCCAGCAGTTTAGTGGTCCTTAACAATGAGCAGTTCTTC. Translation gives CASSLVVLNNEQFF. This chain uses TRBV12-3 or TRBV12-4 with TRBJ2-1; D unresolved. V gave up 1 base and J gave up 5 bases, with 9 bases separating them. The CDR3 contains 14 residues.

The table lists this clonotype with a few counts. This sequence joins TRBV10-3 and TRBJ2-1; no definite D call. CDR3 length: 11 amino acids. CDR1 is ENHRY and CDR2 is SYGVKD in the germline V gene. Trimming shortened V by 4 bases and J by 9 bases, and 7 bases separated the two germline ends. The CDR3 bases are TGTGCCATCAGTGGTAACGTTGAGCAGTTCTTC. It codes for CAISGNVEQFF.

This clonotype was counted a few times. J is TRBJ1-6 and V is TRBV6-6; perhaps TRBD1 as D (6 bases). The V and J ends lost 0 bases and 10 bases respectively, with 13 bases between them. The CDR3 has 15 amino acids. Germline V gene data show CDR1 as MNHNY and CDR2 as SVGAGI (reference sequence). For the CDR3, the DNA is TGTGCCAGCAGTTACTCGACGGGGGGCGGATCACCCCTCCACTTT. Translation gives CASSYSTGGGSPLHF.

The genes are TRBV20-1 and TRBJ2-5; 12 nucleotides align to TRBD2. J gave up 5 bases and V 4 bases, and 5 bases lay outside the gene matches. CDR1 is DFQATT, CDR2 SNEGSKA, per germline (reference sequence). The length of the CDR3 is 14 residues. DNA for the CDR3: TGCAGTGCTAATCTAGCGGGGGGGCGTGAGACCCAGTACTTC. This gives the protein CSANLAGGRETQYF.

For the CDR3, the DNA is TGTGCCAGCAGCCTAAAGGCCCCCGAGGGAAAACTGTTTTTT. Amino acids: CASSLKAPEGKLFF. The V and J genes are TRBV3-1 and TRBJ1-4; no reliable D call. The germline V and J ends were trimmed by 4 bases and 10 bases, with 16 bases remaining between them. This CDR3 region has 14 residues. CDR1 and CDR2 from the germline V gene are LGHDT and YNNKEL (reference sequence).

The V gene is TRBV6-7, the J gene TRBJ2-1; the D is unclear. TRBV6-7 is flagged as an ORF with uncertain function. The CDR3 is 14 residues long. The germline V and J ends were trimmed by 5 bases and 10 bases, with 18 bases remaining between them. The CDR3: CASSPPVTPTEQFF. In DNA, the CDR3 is TGTGCCAGCAGTCCCCCAGTTACCCCTACAGAGCAGTTCTTC.

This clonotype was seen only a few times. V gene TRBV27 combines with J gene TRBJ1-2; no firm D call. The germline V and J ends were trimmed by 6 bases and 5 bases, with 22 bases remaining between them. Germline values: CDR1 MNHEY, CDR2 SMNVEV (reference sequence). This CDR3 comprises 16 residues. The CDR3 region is CASSPRVIADLYGYTF. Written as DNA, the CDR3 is TGTGCCAGCAGCCCTCGGGTTATTGCCGACCTATATGGCTACACCTTC.

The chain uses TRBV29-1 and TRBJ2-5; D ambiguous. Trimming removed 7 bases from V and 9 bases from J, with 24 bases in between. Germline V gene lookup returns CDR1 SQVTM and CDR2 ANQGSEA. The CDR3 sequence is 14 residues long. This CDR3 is CSATTLGALWSQYF. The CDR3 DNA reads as TGCAGCGCTACAACCCTAGGCGCCCTATGGTCCCAGTACTTC.

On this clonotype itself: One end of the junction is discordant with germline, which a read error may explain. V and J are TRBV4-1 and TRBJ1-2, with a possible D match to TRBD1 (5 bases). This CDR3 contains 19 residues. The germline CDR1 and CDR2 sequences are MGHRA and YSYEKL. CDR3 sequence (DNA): TGCGCCAGCAGTTATGGGACGGACTCGTTAGGGGCTCATTCTAATGGCTGCACCTTC. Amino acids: CASSYGTDSLGAHSNGCTF.

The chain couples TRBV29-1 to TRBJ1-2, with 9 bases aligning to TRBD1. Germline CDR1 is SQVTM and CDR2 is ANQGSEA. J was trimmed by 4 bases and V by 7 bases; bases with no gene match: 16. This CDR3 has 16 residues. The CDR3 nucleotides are TGCAGCGGCATACACCCACAGGGGGCGACAGGCTATGGCTACACCTTC. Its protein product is CSGIHPQGATGYGYTF.

CDR3 protein: CASSEVGDSGGYTF. Written as DNA, the CDR3 is TGTGCCAGCAGTGAAGTCGGGGACAGCGGGGGCTACACCTTC. This chain joins TRBV6-1 and TRBJ1-2, with 7 bases that match TRBD1. Germline loops: CDR1 MNHNS, CDR2 SASEGT. There are 14 residues in the CDR3. The V and J ends lost 1 base and 8 bases, in that order; junction bases with no gene match: 7.